Presented here are 18 T cell receptor beta chains from one specimen sequenced in a study of shared clonotypes between healthy human individuals. Terminally differentiated effector memory CD45RA+ cells were excluded from the naive CD8 cells, which were CD45RO-negative and positively selected for CCR7. Generated by immunoSEQ multiplex PCR, the TCRdb table keeps only in-frame clones and is missing some. Here the sample spans more than 2 million clones, less than 95% being singletons. The sample was naive CD8+ T cells sorted from blood. These TCRs come from a man younger than 35 in good health.

The chain uses TRBV4-3 and TRBJ2-7; unclear D gene. This CDR3 has 14 amino acids. Germline assignment: CDR1 LGHNA and CDR2 YSLEER. Between the trimmed V and J ends, which lost 0 bases and 2 bases, there was a span of 8 bases. The CDR3 coding sequence is TGCGCCAGCAGCCAAGAACCAAGTCCCTACGAGCAGTACTTC. Its translation: CASSQEPSPYEQYF.

V is TRBV7-9 and J is TRBJ1-2; D is unclear. The germline V gene encodes CDR1 SEHNR and CDR2 FQNEAQ (reference sequence). The ends were cut back, 1 base at V and 8 bases at J, with 14 bases in the middle. There are 14 residues in the CDR3. The CDR3, as DNA: TGTGCCAGCAGCTTAGGTGGGGTTAAGGGAGGCTACACCTTC. Its protein product is CASSLGGVKGGYTF.

The chain links TRBV25-1 to TRBJ1-4; a possible D gene is TRBD1 (5 bases). V lost 1 base and J lost 7, with 13 bases in between. The CDR3 loop spans 15 amino acids. Germline V lookup: CDR1 MGHDK, CDR2 SYGVNS. CDR3 residues: CASSESTGGGEKLFF. CDR3 DNA: TGTGCCAGCAGTGAATCCACAGGAGGAGGTGAAAAACTGTTTTTT.

The chain couples TRBV18 to TRBJ2-7; D call uncertain. V was trimmed by 3 bases and J by 3 bases, leaving 6 bases between them. The CDR3 covers 12 residues. Per germline, CDR1 KGHSH and CDR2 LQKENI. CDR3: CASSPANYEQYF. The CDR3 DNA sequence: TGTGCCAGCTCACCGGCAAACTACGAGCAGTACTTC.

The chain employs TRBV7-2 and TRBJ1-2; tentative D call: TRBD1 (5 bases). This CDR3 region has 14 residues. V gave up 2 bases and J gave up 6 bases, with 13 bases separating them. The germline V gene encodes CDR1 SGHTA and CDR2 FQGNSA. The DNA of the CDR3 is TGTGCCAGCAGCTTAATGGAGGGGCTCGATGGCTACACCTTC. Amino acid sequence: CASSLMEGLDGYTF.

A single count supports this clone. The rearrangement joins TRBV4-3 to TRBJ2-3; 8 bases agree with TRBD2. The germline gives CDR1 LGHNA, CDR2 YSLEER. J gave up 3 bases and V 4 bases, and 9 bases lay outside the gene matches. CDR3 size: 16 residues. DNA of the CDR3: TGCGCCAGCAGCCCCGGACTAGCCCCTCAAACAGATACGCAGTATTTT. Encoded protein: CASSPGLAPQTDTQYF.

Details on this clone: This specimen includes other DNA sequences encoding the same CDR3. The chain has TRBV2 and TRBJ2-7, with 8 nucleotides matching TRBD1. Germline V gene data show CDR1 as SNHLY and CDR2 as FYNNEI. The CDR3 has 14 residues. With V trimmed by 2 bases and J by 0 bases, 0 bases remained unmatched. CDR3 region: CASSEQGASYEQYF. The CDR3 region has the DNA TGTGCCAGCAGTGAACAGGGGGCCTCCTACGAGCAGTACTTC.

As for this clone: This sample also contains other DNA sequences that code for the same CDR3. The chain has TRBV11-2 and TRBJ2-7; D ambiguous. Germline loops: CDR1 SGHAT, CDR2 FQNNGV. The CDR3 contains 14 residues. Trimming pared 5 bases from V and 4 bases from J, leaving 15 bases between. The CDR3 here is CASSPPGQIYEQYF. CDR3 sequence (DNA): TGTGCCAGCAGCCCCCCGGGTCAGATTTACGAGCAGTACTTC.

This clone was seen just once. The gene calls are TRBV4-3 and TRBJ2-3, with TRBD2 identical over 13 bases. The trim removed 6 bases at V and 3 bases at J, leaving 6 bases unmatched. The germline CDR1 and CDR2 sequences are LGHNA and YSLEER. The CDR3 consists of 16 residues. The CDR3 sequence is CASSPGTSGTTDTQYF. CDR3 in DNA: TGCGCCAGCAGTCCCGGGACTAGCGGGACGACAGATACGCAGTATTTT.

The CDR3 sequence: CASSELVGVVTDTQYF. Written as DNA, the CDR3 is TGTGCCAGCAGTGAACTGGTGGGAGTGGTCACAGATACGCAGTATTTT. The chain combines TRBV6-1 with TRBJ2-3, with TRBD2 as a possible D gene (5 bases). Trimming removed 2 bases at V and 2 bases at J, with 14 bases between. Per the germline V gene, CDR1 is MNHNS and CDR2 is SASEGT. The CDR3 has 16 residues.

This clone has just one count. The chain carries TRBV13 and TRBJ2-1, with D possibly TRBD2 on 7 matching bases. CDR3 length equals 12 residues. The ends were cut back, 2 bases at V and 10 bases at J, with 9 bases in the middle. Germline V gene lookup returns CDR1 PRHDT and CDR2 FYEKMQ (reference sequence). For the CDR3, the DNA is TGTGCCAGCAGCTTACCGGGGGGCGAGCAGTTCTTC. Protein product: CASSLPGGEQFF.

This clone was recorded only once. The rearrangement links TRBV27 to TRBJ2-5; D gene unclear. The germline V and J ends were trimmed by 0 bases and 5 bases, with 13 bases remaining between them. Germline V lookup: CDR1 MNHEY, CDR2 SMNVEV (reference sequence). The CDR3 runs 15 residues. The CDR3, as DNA: TGTGCCAGCAGTTTATCCTCTATCCCGGGCGAGACCCAGTACTTC. It codes for CASSLSSIPGETQYF.

V is TRBV4-3 and J is TRBJ1-3, with TRBD1 as a possible D gene (5 bases). The CDR3 covers 16 residues. V was clipped by 3 bases and J by 0 bases, with 12 bases between them. CDR1 LGHNA and CDR2 YSLEER come from the germline V gene. This CDR3 reads CASSHLVGVSGNTIYF. The CDR3 coding sequence is TGCGCCAGCAGCCACCTGGTAGGGGTCTCTGGAAACACCATATATTTT.

The chain has TRBV5-6 and TRBJ1-2; maybe TRBD1 (5 bases). Trimming took 1 base from V and 8 from J, leaving 18 bases between them. Germline V gene lookup returns CDR1 SGHDT and CDR2 YYEEEE. The CDR3 totals 15 residues. The CDR3 loop is CASSLTGPNMIGYTF. In DNA form, the CDR3 reads TGTGCCAGCAGCTTGACGGGACCAAACATGATAGGCTACACCTTC. Complete variable domain (other parts from reference TRBV5-6 and TRBJ1-2): DAGVTQSPTHLIKTRGQQVTLRCSPKSGHDTVSWYQQALGQGPQFIFQYYEEEERQRGNFPDRFSGHQFPNYSSELNVNALLLGDSALYLCASSLTGPNMIGYTFGSGTRLTVV.

V gene TRBV5-6 combines with J gene TRBJ2-1; D is undetermined. Germline V gives CDR1 SGHDT, CDR2 YYEEEE. Trimming removed 7 bases at V and 0 bases at J, with 11 bases between. This CDR3 region has 14 residues. The CDR3 DNA reads TGTGCCAGCGCCGGTGAGCGCTCCTACAATGAGCAGTTCTTC. Translating gives CASAGERSYNEQFF.

This chain uses TRBV4-3 with TRBJ2-7; TRBD1 matches 8 bases. V lost 4 bases and J lost 3; bases outside the gene matches: 8. Germline V lookup: CDR1 LGHNA, CDR2 YSLEER. The CDR3 length is 15 residues. The CDR3 loop reads CASSPVPGQVYEQYF. The CDR3, as DNA: TGCGCCAGCAGCCCTGTACCGGGACAGGTCTACGAGCAGTACTTC.

Details on this clone: This specimen includes other DNA sequences encoding the same CDR3. This sequence joins TRBV7-9 and TRBJ2-7, with D possibly called TRBD1 or TRBD2 (5 bases each). The CDR3 is 14 amino acids. V lost 5 bases to trimming and J lost 4 bases, with 15 bases between them. From germline, CDR1 is SEHNR and CDR2 FQNEAQ (reference sequence). The CDR3 DNA reads as TGTGCCAGCAGCCTTGGACCGGGGACGTACGAGCAGTACTTC. Its translation: CASSLGPGTYEQYF.

The CDR3 reads CASGDDADTQYF. Here the CDR3 DNA reads TGTGCCAGCGGGGACGACGCAGATACGCAGTATTTT. The rearrangement links TRBV4-2 to TRBJ2-3; perhaps D is TRBD1 or TRBD2 (5 bases each). The V end lost 8 bases, the J end lost 4 bases, and 10 bases lay between the germline ends. The CDR3 runs 12 residues. Germline V gene data show CDR1 as LGHNA and CDR2 as YNFKEQ.